Shown below are 31 T cell receptor beta chains from a single sample sequenced in a study of blood T cell repertoires in COVID-19. Generated by immunoSEQ multiplex PCR, the TCRdb table keeps only in-frame clones and is missing some. The profile shows roughly 3,400 clones, 60% to 75% of them singletons. The sequencing sample was made of peripheral blood. Receptors originate from a man aged 70 or older with active COVID-19.

The chain is built from TRBV12-3 or TRBV12-4 and TRBJ1-1; weak D call: TRBD1 (5 bases). The CDR3 totals 11 residues. V lost 3 bases and J 13 bases, leaving 12 bases between the germline ends. CDR3 bases: TGTGCCAGCAGTTTTAGTGGGCAGGGTTTCTTT. Its translation: CASSFSGQGFF.

This clone appeared a few times. The chain has TRBV19 and TRBJ1-2, with 9 bases lining up with TRBD1. V was pared by 7 bases and J by 6 bases, with 6 bases of the junction left unmatched. CDR1 and CDR2 from the germline V gene are LNHDA and SQIVND (reference sequence). The CDR3 has 13 amino acids. CDR3 nucleotides: TGTGCCAGTACCAAACAGGGGGCCGATGGCTACACCTTC. Translated: CASTKQGADGYTF.

The V call is TRBV10-2, the J call TRBJ2-7; D is perhaps TRBD1 (6 bases). Germline V gene data show CDR1 as WSHSY and CDR2 as SAAADI. Trimming left V 4 bases short and J 2 bases short, with 18 bases between. This CDR3 comprises 16 residues. CDR3 protein: CASSGPYRALTYEQYF. In DNA, the CDR3 is TGCGCCAGCAGTGGCCCCTACAGGGCCCTCACCTACGAGCAGTACTTC.

The chain links TRBV5-4 to TRBJ2-7; D remains unclear. There are 15 residues in the CDR3. Germline loops: CDR1 SGHNT, CDR2 YYREEE (reference sequence). The V end was cut by 4 bases, the J end by 3 bases, with 17 bases between. CDR3 DNA: TGTGCCAGCAGCCCGATCATGTCGGAGAGCTACGAGCAGTACTTC. Translating it yields CASSPIMSESYEQYF. Full variable domain (outside the CDR3, taken from reference TRBV5-4 and TRBJ2-7): ETGVTQSPTHLIKTRGQQVTLRCSSQSGHNTVSWYQQALGQGPQFIFQYYREEENGRGNFPPRFSGLQFPNYSSELNVNALELDDSALYLCASSPIMSESYEQYFGPGTRLTVT.

This clone came up once. The chain couples TRBV7-9 to TRBJ1-5, with a weak D call TRBD1 (5 bases). The germline V and J ends were trimmed by 8 bases and 2 bases, with 16 bases remaining between them. Per germline, CDR1 SEHNR and CDR2 FQNEAQ (reference sequence). The length of the CDR3 is 15 residues. CDR3 sequence reads: CASGHTRFRNQPQHF. In nucleotides, the CDR3 is TGTGCCAGCGGACATACGAGGTTTCGCAATCAGCCCCAGCATTTT.

The chain carries TRBV20-1 and TRBJ2-1, with 7 bases identical to TRBD1. Germline CDR1 and CDR2: DFQATT and SNEGSKA (reference sequence). This CDR3 region has 14 residues. Trimming removed 3 bases from V and 10 bases from J; junction bases left unmatched: 12. CDR3 amino acids: CSASMGQFKGEQFF. The DNA for the CDR3 is TGCAGTGCTAGTATGGGACAGTTCAAGGGGGAGCAGTTCTTC.

The genes are TRBV30 and TRBJ2-5, with 9 nucleotides matching TRBD2. The CDR3 runs 16 residues. With V trimmed by 3 bases and J by 0 bases, 8 bases remained unmatched. The germline CDR1 and CDR2 sequences are GTSNPN and SVGIG (reference sequence). The CDR3 DNA reads as TGTGCCTGGAGAAATTGGGCTAGCGGGAACCAAGAGACCCAGTACTTC. Translation: CAWRNWASGNQETQYF.

The chain uses TRBV11-2 and TRBJ2-7; a possible D gene is TRBD1 (6 bases). The CDR3 extends over 17 amino acids. Germline lookup yields CDR1 SGHAT and CDR2 FQNNGV. V lost 2 bases and J lost 5, with 22 bases in between. This CDR3 is CASSLLGAQGWGNEQYF. DNA for the CDR3: TGTGCCAGCAGCTTACTCGGCGCCCAGGGGTGGGGGAACGAGCAGTACTTC.

The chain combines TRBV6-5 with TRBJ1-5; 7 bases fit TRBD1. Germline CDR1 is MNHEY and CDR2 is SVGAGI. Unmatched junction bases numbered 6, after V lost 5 bases and J lost 2 bases. The CDR3 is made up of 15 amino acids. CDR3 protein: CASSPDRAGNQPQHF. In DNA, the CDR3 is TGTGCCAGCAGTCCCGACAGGGCGGGCAATCAGCCCCAGCATTTT.

This clone was recorded only once. As DNA, the CDR3 is TGCGCCAGCAGCTTGGCGGGGACAGGGGTCTCTGGGGCCAACGTCCTGACTTTC. Translating gives CASSLAGTGVSGANVLTF. The chain combines TRBV5-1 with TRBJ2-6; 10 bases line up with TRBD1. Looked up from germline, CDR1 is SGHRS and CDR2 is YFSETQ. Trimming cost V 0 bases and J 0 bases; bases outside gene matches: 3. CDR3 size: 18 residues.

This sequence joins TRBV5-1 and TRBJ1-4; 9 nucleotides agree with TRBD1. CDR1 SGHRS and CDR2 YFSETQ come from the germline V gene. Germline trimming cut 3 bases from V and 10 bases from J; bases unmatched to any gene: 4. The CDR3 consists of 13 residues. Here the CDR3 DNA reads TGCGCCAGCAGCTGGGGGGGACAGGGAAAACTGTTTTTT. The encoded protein is CASSWGGQGKLFF.

The chain recombines TRBV2 with TRBJ2-1; the D gene is possibly TRBD2 (5 bases). V lost 7 bases and J 7 bases, leaving 14 bases between the germline ends. This CDR3 is built from 13 residues. Germline loops: CDR1 SNHLY, CDR2 FYNNEI. The CDR3 bases are TGTGCCAGCATCGGGATACGGGTTAATGAGCAGTTCTTC. Translated, it gives CASIGIRVNEQFF. Full variable domain (outside the CDR3, taken from reference TRBV2 and TRBJ2-1): EPEVTQTPSHQVTQMGQEVILRCVPISNHLYFYWYRQILGQKVEFLVSFYNNEISEKSEIFDDQFSVERPDGSNFTLKIRSTKLEDSAMYFCASIGIRVNEQFFGPGTRLTVL.

The chain combines TRBV18 with TRBJ1-4; D may be TRBD1 (6 bases). Germline-derived CDR1 and CDR2 are KGHSH and LQKENI. This CDR3 contains 15 residues. With 4 bases removed from V and 3 bases from J, the gap between germline ends came to 12 bases. The CDR3 here is CASSQRDNPNEKLFF. CDR3 in DNA: TGTGCCAGCTCACAAAGGGACAACCCTAATGAAAAACTGTTTTTT.

This clone was observed a handful of times. The chain has TRBV7-2 and TRBJ1-6; the D gene is possibly TRBD1 (5 bases). Between the trimmed V and J ends, which lost 5 bases and 8 bases, there was a span of 13 bases. This CDR3 contains 14 residues. Germline assignment: CDR1 SGHTA and CDR2 FQGNSA. The CDR3: CASSLWGDDSPLHF. In DNA form, the CDR3 reads TGTGCCAGCAGCCTTTGGGGGGATGATTCACCCCTCCACTTT.

The rearrangement uses TRBV15 and TRBJ2-7; the match to TRBD1 covers 8 bases. CDR3 length: 13 amino acids. The ends lost 6 bases at V and 7 bases at J; junction bases unmatched: 8. Germline values: CDR1 LNHNV, CDR2 YYDKDF (reference sequence). CDR3 nucleotides: TGTGCCACCAGTCCCGGACAGGGCCGAGAGCAGTACTTC. Its protein product is CATSPGQGREQYF.

The table lists this clone with a few counts. CDR3 nucleotide sequence: TGTGCCAGCTCACCACCGGTAGCGGGAGGGCTCAATGAGCAGTTCTTC. Its protein product is CASSPPVAGGLNEQFF. The V gene is TRBV18, the J gene TRBJ2-1, with TRBD2 identical over 11 bases. After removal of 0 bases from V and 6 bases from J, the junction contained 4 bases not matched to a gene. CDR1 KGHSH and CDR2 LQKENI come from the germline V gene. This CDR3 spans 16 amino acids. Using reference TRBV18 and TRBJ2-1 for the parts outside the CDR3, the full variable domain is NAGVMQNPRHLVRRRGQEARLRCSPMKGHSHVYWYRQLPEEGLKFMVYLQKENIIDESGMPKERFSAEFPKEGPSILRIQQVVRGDSAAYFCASSPPVAGGLNEQFFGPGTRLTVL.

V gene TRBV6-5 combines with J gene TRBJ1-2, with a possible D match to TRBD1 (5 bases). CDR1 and CDR2 from the germline V gene are MNHEY and SVGAGI. V gave up 6 bases and J gave up 8 bases, with 22 bases separating them. This CDR3 is 15 amino acids long. CDR3 in amino acids: CASSLEGRIGSGYTF. The CDR3 DNA is TGTGCCAGCAGCCTGGAGGGGCGAATTGGTTCCGGCTACACCTTC.

The chain carries TRBV24-1 and TRBJ2-7, with a weak D call TRBD1 (6 bases). The CDR3 sequence is 17 residues long. V was clipped by 5 bases and J by 4 bases, with 23 bases between them. Per the germline V gene, CDR1 is KGHDR and CDR2 is SFDVKD. CDR3 loop: CATSGRTTDSARYEQYF. The CDR3 DNA follows: TGTGCCACCAGTGGGCGGACAACGGACAGCGCCCGTTACGAGCAGTACTTC.

The rearrangement joins TRBV4-1 to TRBJ2-3; no firm D call. The germline CDR1 and CDR2 sequences are MGHRA and YSYEKL. CDR3 length equals 15 residues. V was shortened by 7 bases and J by 3 bases, with 17 bases between the two germline ends. For the CDR3, the DNA is TGCGCCAGCAAGATAGCCGGGTTTAGAACAGATACGCAGTATTTT. This translates into CASKIAGFRTDTQYF.

This rearrangement joins TRBV6-5 to TRBJ1-5; the D is unclear. The V end lost 6 bases, the J end lost 5 bases, and 11 bases lay between the germline ends. This CDR3 contains 13 residues. Germline V gene data show CDR1 as MNHEY and CDR2 as SVGAGI. The CDR3 region has the DNA TGTGCCAGCAGAGGACTCACTTATCAGCCCCAGCATTTT. Its protein is CASRGLTYQPQHF.

The chain has TRBV6-5 and TRBJ1-6, with D perhaps TRBD1 (5 bases). V was shortened by 8 bases and J by 9 bases, with 20 bases between the two germline ends. Germline V gene sequence: CDR1 MNHEY, CDR2 SVGAGI. The CDR3 consists of 15 residues. The CDR3 is CASGRNVGGISPLHF. CDR3 DNA sequence: TGTGCCAGCGGGAGGAATGTTGGGGGAATTTCACCCCTCCACTTT.

This sequence joins TRBV3-1 (or the pseudogene TRBV3-2) and TRBJ2-2; 9 positions match TRBD1. The germline gives CDR1 LGHDT, CDR2 YNNKEL (reference sequence). Trimming took 1 base from V and 4 from J; bases not matched to a gene: 7. The CDR3 totals 17 residues. For the CDR3, the DNA is TGTGCCAGCAGCCAAGGGGTCCGGACAGGGGCCACCGGGGAGCTGTTTTTT. This translates into CASSQGVRTGATGELFF.

This clone was detected once. The chain carries TRBV7-2 and TRBJ2-7; 10 nucleotides align to TRBD1. CDR3 size: 14 residues. The trim removed 8 bases at V and 5 bases at J, leaving 9 bases unmatched. The germline V gene has CDR1 SGHTA and CDR2 FQGNSA. CDR3 in DNA: TGTGCCAGCGGACGACCGGACAGGGGGAACGAGCAGTACTTC. This codes for CASGRPDRGNEQYF.

The chain joins TRBV2 to TRBJ2-1, with 7 bases lining up with TRBD2. This CDR3 has 14 residues. Germline trimming cut 3 bases from V and 7 bases from J; bases unmatched to any gene: 6. Germline V gene sequence: CDR1 SNHLY, CDR2 FYNNEI. CDR3 sequence: CASSELGGSNEQFF. DNA for the CDR3: TGTGCCAGCAGTGAGTTGGGGGGGAGTAATGAGCAGTTCTTC.

This clone has just a few counts. CDR3 nucleotides: TGCGCCAGCAGCCAAGAGACTAGCGGGAGTTCCAACCACGAGCAGTACTTC. It codes for CASSQETSGSSNHEQYF. V and J are TRBV4-1 and TRBJ2-7; 12 bases fit TRBD2. Germline CDR1 and CDR2: MGHRA and YSYEKL. The V segment lost 0 bases and the J segment 5 bases; nucleotides outside the gene matches: 8. The length of the CDR3 is 17 residues.

Here the CDR3 reads CASSHPEGLLGETQYF. CDR3 coding DNA: TGCGCCAGCAGCCACCCGGAGGGGTTATTAGGGGAGACCCAGTACTTC. This chain uses TRBV4-1 with TRBJ2-5, with D perhaps matching TRBD2 (6 bases). Trimming cost V 3 bases and J 5 bases, with 19 bases left between them. The germline gives CDR1 MGHRA, CDR2 YSYEKL. This CDR3 has 16 residues.

This clone has more than one count but fewer than ten. CDR3 sequence: CASSRGNTEAFF. As DNA, the CDR3 is TGTGCCAGCAGTCGGGGGAACACTGAAGCTTTCTTT. The V call is TRBV6-5, the J call TRBJ1-1; D is unresolved. V lost 5 bases and J lost 1, with 5 bases in between. The germline V gene has CDR1 MNHEY and CDR2 SVGAGI. The CDR3 runs to 12 residues.

This clone occurred a few times. The sample carries other DNA sequences with the same CDR3. J is TRBJ2-5 and V is TRBV5-6; 11 positions match TRBD2. This CDR3 contains 14 residues. J lost 2 bases, V lost 4 bases, and 1 base had no gene match. CDR1 is SGHDT, CDR2 YYEEEE, per germline. In DNA form, the CDR3 reads TGTGCCAGCAGCGGGACTAGCGGACAAGAGACCCAGTACTTC. Its translation is CASSGTSGQETQYF. Based on the CDR3 plus reference TRBV5-6 and TRBJ2-5, the full variable domain is DAGVTQSPTHLIKTRGQQVTLRCSPKSGHDTVSWYQQALGQGPQFIFQYYEEEERQRGNFPDRFSGHQFPNYSSELNVNALLLGDSALYLCASSGTSGQETQYFGPGTRLLVL.

The chain couples TRBV27 to TRBJ1-2; TRBD1 is a possible D gene (5 bases). Germline V gene sequence: CDR1 MNHEY, CDR2 SMNVEV (reference sequence). Between the trimmed V and J ends, which lost 2 bases and 3 bases, there was a span of 16 bases. There are 16 residues in the CDR3. As DNA, the CDR3 is TGTGCCAGCAGTTTAGTGTCAGGGACTGGGTACTATGGCTACACCTTC. Amino acids: CASSLVSGTGYYGYTF.

This chain uses TRBV2 with TRBJ2-6, with D unclear. V lost 8 bases and J lost 0, with 8 bases in between. The CDR3 totals 14 residues. CDR1 and CDR2 from the germline V gene are SNHLY and FYNNEI. CDR3 nucleotides: TGTGCCAGCCGAGCTTACTCTGGGGCCAACGTCCTGACTTTC. This translates into CASRAYSGANVLTF. The full variable domain, rest sourced from reference TRBV2 and TRBJ2-6, is EPEVTQTPSHQVTQMGQEVILRCVPISNHLYFYWYRQILGQKVEFLVSFYNNEISEKSEIFDDQFSVERPDGSNFTLKIRSTKLEDSAMYFCASRAYSGANVLTFGAGSRLTVL.

The V call is TRBV6-6, the J call TRBJ2-5, with D unresolved. Trimming cost V 6 bases and J 8 bases, with 25 bases left between them. The CDR3 consists of 16 residues. Germline CDR1 and CDR2: MNHNY and SVGAGI (reference sequence). CDR3 DNA: TGTGCCAGCAGGCTCGACTGGCAACAAAGGATTCGAACCCAGTACTTC. Protein: CASRLDWQQRIRTQYF.